These 25 T cell receptor beta chains were sequenced from one sample in a study of blood T cell repertoires in COVID-19. The assay was immunoSEQ multiplex PCR, and TCRdb's table has in-frame clones only and misses some. The sample comprises roughly 260,000 clones, approximately 86% of which are singletons, and just over 2.5% rests with the top ten. The sequencing sample was made of PBMCs or T cells enriched from blood (not recorded which). These receptor sequences come from a woman in her thirties with acute COVID-19.

The CDR3 sequence: CASSLYRDRGRTGELFF. For the CDR3, the DNA is TGTGCCAGCTCCCTCTACCGGGACAGGGGGCGAACCGGGGAGCTGTTTTTT. This sequence joins TRBV18 and TRBJ2-2; 12 nucleotides line up with TRBD1. There are 17 residues in the CDR3. The germline V gene has CDR1 KGHSH and CDR2 LQKENI. After removal of 6 bases from V and 5 bases from J, the junction contained 10 bases not matched to a gene.

The V and J genes are TRBV10-1 and TRBJ1-1; D may be TRBD1 (5 bases). This CDR3 is 13 amino acids long. Between the trimmed V and J ends, which lost 8 bases and 5 bases, there was a span of 15 bases. Germline CDR1 WNHNN, CDR2 SYGVQD (reference sequence). This CDR3 reads CASSDTQGTEAFF. The CDR3 coding sequence is TGCGCCAGCTCAGACACCCAGGGAACTGAAGCTTTCTTT.

V is TRBV9 and J is TRBJ2-7, with 9 bases lining up with TRBD2. The CDR3 has 13 amino acids. The trim removed 10 bases at V and 2 bases at J, leaving 7 bases unmatched. CDR1 and CDR2 from the germline V gene are SGDLS and YYNGEE. This CDR3 reads CALSAGGPYEQYF. The CDR3 nucleotides are TGTGCCCTCTCCGCGGGGGGGCCCTACGAGCAGTACTTC.

This sequence joins TRBV7-2 and TRBJ2-5, with D unclear. V was cut by 5 bases and J by 1 base, with 8 bases left in between. This CDR3 spans 13 amino acids. The germline V gene encodes CDR1 SGHTA and CDR2 FQGNSA. The CDR3 nucleotides are TGTGCCAGCAGCGGAGTGGGCCAAGAGACCCAGTACTTC. It encodes CASSGVGQETQYF.

The rearrangement joins TRBV6-5 to TRBJ1-5; 7 bases are a match to TRBD1. V was clipped by 6 bases and J by 0 bases; unmatched bases: 5. CDR1 is MNHEY and CDR2 is SVGAGI in the germline V gene. The CDR3 extends over 15 amino acids. This chain's CDR3 is CASRIQGDSNQPQHF. The CDR3 nucleotides read TGTGCCAGCAGGATCCAGGGGGATAGCAATCAGCCCCAGCATTTT.

As DNA, the CDR3 is TGTGCCAGCAGCCAAGCGATCGGCAGGGCCGGCTCTGGGGCCAACGTCCTGACTTTC. It yields the protein CASSQAIGRAGSGANVLTF. V usage is TRBV4-2 and J usage is TRBJ2-6; D is perhaps TRBD1 (5 bases). Germline V lookup: CDR1 LGHNA, CDR2 YNFKEQ. CDR3 length: 19 residues. Between the trimmed V and J ends, which lost 1 base and 0 bases, there was a span of 16 bases.

The chain is built from TRBV19 and TRBJ2-3, with 9 bases identical to TRBD2. V lost 5 bases to trimming and J lost 2 bases; unmatched junction nucleotides: 2. The CDR3 is 14 amino acids. CDR1 and CDR2 (germline): LNHDA, SQIVND (reference sequence). This CDR3 is CASSSSGITDTQYF. The CDR3 DNA follows: TGTGCCAGTAGTTCTAGCGGGATCACAGATACGCAGTATTTT.

The chain recombines TRBV5-1 with TRBJ2-2, with TRBD1 identical over 8 bases. CDR1 is SGHRS, CDR2 YFSETQ, per germline. The V gene end was trimmed by 1 base and the J gene end by 3 bases; junction bases not matched to a gene: 2. The CDR3 runs to 15 residues. In nucleotides, the CDR3 is TGCGCCAGCAGCTTGCCGACAGGGGACACCGGGGAGCTGTTTTTT. This gives the protein CASSLPTGDTGELFF.

V and J are TRBV5-1 and TRBJ1-1; a weak D match, TRBD1 (5 bases). Trimming left V 0 bases short and J 4 bases short, with 16 bases between. Germline CDR1 reads SGHRS; CDR2 reads YFSETQ. The CDR3 spans 16 residues. In DNA, the CDR3 is TGCGCCAGCAGCTTGGTTCAGTCAGGGTCCGGCACTGAAGCTTTCTTT. It translates to CASSLVQSGSGTEAFF.

The rearrangement joins TRBV5-1 to TRBJ1-1, with TRBD1 matching 8 bases. CDR1 and CDR2 (germline): SGHRS, YFSETQ. The CDR3 sequence is 18 residues long. Trimming at V came to 0 bases and at J to 0 bases, leaving 10 bases not matched to a gene. CDR3 DNA sequence: TGCGCCAGCAGCTTGGCCGGGACAGGACGGTTAATGAACACTGAAGCTTTCTTT. The encoded protein is CASSLAGTGRLMNTEAFF.

A few counts support this clone. The rearrangement links TRBV7-9 to TRBJ1-6; D is unclear. This CDR3 spans 16 amino acids. Trimming took off 5 bases at V and 9 bases at J, with 20 bases between the two ends. Per the germline V gene, CDR1 is SEHNR and CDR2 is FQNEAQ (reference sequence). The CDR3 DNA sequence: TGTGCCAGCAGCCCCAACCAGGCCTTGCCAGGTTCACCCCTCCACTTT. It codes for CASSPNQALPGSPLHF.

This clone was picked up many times. The genes are TRBV5-1 and TRBJ2-1; D may be TRBD2 (5 bases). Per germline, CDR1 SGHRS and CDR2 YFSETQ. The V end lost 0 bases, the J end lost 8 bases, and 9 bases lay between the germline ends. The CDR3 covers 13 residues. The CDR3 here is CASSLGELDEQFF. In DNA, the CDR3 is TGCGCCAGCAGCTTGGGGGAGTTGGATGAGCAGTTCTTC. The variable domain in full, with the rest retrieved from reference TRBV5-1 and TRBJ2-1, is KAGVTQTPRYLIKTRGQQVTLSCSPISGHRSVSWYQQTPGQGLQFLFEYFSETQRNKGNFPGRFSGRQFSNSRSEMNVSTLELGDSALYLCASSLGELDEQFFGPGTRLTVL.

This clone appeared many times. The chain recombines TRBV27 with TRBJ1-6, with D tentatively TRBD1 (6 bases). V shed 0 bases and J shed 9 bases, with 15 bases lying between them. The CDR3 contains 16 residues. Looked up from germline, CDR1 is MNHEY and CDR2 is SMNVEV (reference sequence). This CDR3 reads CASSLSGTQGSSPLHF. The DNA for the CDR3 is TGTGCCAGCAGTTTATCGGGGACACAGGGAAGTTCACCCCTCCACTTT.

The chain employs TRBV7-9 and TRBJ2-7; TRBD1 aligns across 8 bases. Germline values: CDR1 SEHNR, CDR2 FQNEAQ (reference sequence). V was pared by 1 base and J by 6 bases, with 5 bases of the junction left unmatched. The CDR3 consists of 14 residues. The CDR3 coding sequence is TGTGCCAGCAGCTTAGGACAGGGGACGGTCGAGCAGTACTTC. Residues: CASSLGQGTVEQYF.

Comments on this clone: The identical CDR3 is also encoded by other nucleotide sequences in the sample. The chain combines TRBV12-3 or TRBV12-4 with TRBJ1-1; the D is unclear. Trimming stripped 3 bases from V and 0 bases from J, with 5 bases between. The CDR3 is made up of 13 amino acids. The CDR3 DNA sequence: TGTGCCAGCAGTTTGGGAGTGAACACTGAAGCTTTCTTT. It encodes CASSLGVNTEAFF.

The chain combines TRBV7-2 with TRBJ2-1; D is undetermined. The ends were cut back, 3 bases at V and 9 bases at J, with 18 bases in the middle. The germline gives CDR1 SGHTA, CDR2 FQGNSA. The CDR3 length is 15 residues. The DNA for the CDR3 is TGTGCCAGCAGCTTCCCAGTCGTGGTTTCGGGTGAGCAGTTCTTC. Translating gives CASSFPVVVSGEQFF.

This chain uses TRBV12-3 or TRBV12-4 with TRBJ2-1; 7 bases line up with TRBD1. Unmatched junction bases numbered 8, after V lost 5 bases and J lost 10 bases. CDR3 length equals 13 residues. This CDR3 reads CASSTDRAEEQFF. The CDR3 DNA is TGTGCCAGCAGTACAGACAGGGCGGAAGAGCAGTTCTTC.

This chain links TRBV6-1 with TRBJ1-2, with 8 bases aligning to TRBD1. This CDR3 is 15 amino acids long. V trimming: 2 bases; J trimming: 0 bases; junction bases outside the gene matches: 2. CDR1 and CDR2 from the germline V gene are MNHNS and SASEGT. The CDR3 loop is CASSETGGSNYGYTF. The CDR3 coding sequence is TGTGCCAGCAGTGAAACAGGGGGTTCTAACTATGGCTACACCTTC.

V gene TRBV6-2 or TRBV6-3 combines with J gene TRBJ2-1, with a tentative D call TRBD1 (6 bases). The CDR3 sequence is 13 residues long. V was pared by 4 bases and J by 5 bases, with 9 bases between. Germline assignment: CDR1 MNHEY and CDR2 SVGEGT. As DNA, the CDR3 is TGTGCCAGCAGTTCCCGGACAGACAATGAGCAGTTCTTC. The encoded protein is CASSSRTDNEQFF.

The V call is TRBV6-2 or TRBV6-3, the J call TRBJ2-1; 10 nucleotides match TRBD2. The germline V gene encodes CDR1 MNHEY and CDR2 SVGEGT. V shed 5 bases, J shed 9 bases, and the junction held 7 bases outside the gene matches. The CDR3 is made up of 14 amino acids. This CDR3 reads CASSVAGGNSEQFF. The CDR3 DNA is TGTGCCAGCAGTGTAGCGGGGGGAAACAGTGAGCAGTTCTTC.

The CDR3 nucleotides are TGTGCCAGCAGTGAATGGGGCGAGGCGAACACTGAAGCTTTCTTT. Residues: CASSEWGEANTEAFF. The J gene is TRBJ1-1, the V gene TRBV25-1, with D possibly TRBD1 on 5 matching bases. The CDR3 loop spans 15 amino acids. Trimming removed 1 base at V and 1 base at J, with 10 bases between. The germline V gene has CDR1 MGHDK and CDR2 SYGVNS.

The chain combines TRBV19 with TRBJ1-2; D uncertain. The CDR3 loop spans 13 amino acids. Germline-derived CDR1 and CDR2 are LNHDA and SQIVND (reference sequence). With 5 bases removed from V and 8 bases from J, the gap between germline ends came to 15 bases. Here the CDR3 DNA reads TGTGCCAGTAGTGCGGACTATGTGAGAGGCTACACCTTC. It yields the protein CASSADYVRGYTF.

With regard to this clone: This specimen includes other DNA sequences encoding the same CDR3. The V and J genes are TRBV11-2 and TRBJ1-4; 7 nucleotides align to TRBD1. Germline V gives CDR1 SGHAT, CDR2 FQNNGV. With V trimmed by 1 base and J by 7 bases, 3 bases remained unmatched. This CDR3 has 14 residues. The CDR3 spells CASSLGQGGEKLFF. As DNA, the CDR3 is TGTGCCAGCAGCTTAGGACAGGGCGGTGAAAAACTGTTTTTT.

The V call is TRBV4-1, the J call TRBJ2-3, with 13 bases that match TRBD2. Per germline, CDR1 MGHRA and CDR2 YSYEKL. V shed 0 bases, J shed 4 bases, and the junction held 4 bases outside the gene matches. The CDR3 has 17 amino acids. The CDR3 coding sequence is TGCGCCAGCAGCCAAGATCATGGACTAGCGGGAGCAGATACGCAGTATTTT. Its translation is CASSQDHGLAGADTQYF.

This clone was counted a few times. The chain has TRBV28 and TRBJ2-1; maybe TRBD1 (5 bases). Trimming left V 3 bases short and J 8 bases short, with 17 bases between. The CDR3 totals 15 residues. In germline, CDR1 is MDHEN, CDR2 SYDVKM. The CDR3 reads CASSFLRQNMDEQFF. The CDR3 nucleotides read TGTGCCAGCAGTTTCTTACGACAGAATATGGATGAGCAGTTCTTC.